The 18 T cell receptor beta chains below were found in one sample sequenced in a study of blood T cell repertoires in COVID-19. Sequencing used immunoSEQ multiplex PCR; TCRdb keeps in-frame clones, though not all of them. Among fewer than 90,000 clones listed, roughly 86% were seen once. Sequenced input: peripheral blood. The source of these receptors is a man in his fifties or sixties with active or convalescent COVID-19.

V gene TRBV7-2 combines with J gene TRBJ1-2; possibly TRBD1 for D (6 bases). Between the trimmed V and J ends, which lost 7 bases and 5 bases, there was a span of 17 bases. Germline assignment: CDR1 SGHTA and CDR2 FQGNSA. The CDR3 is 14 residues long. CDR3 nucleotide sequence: TGTGCCAGCATCACCGGGGGGGGCGTATATGGCTACACCTTC. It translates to CASITGGGVYGYTF.

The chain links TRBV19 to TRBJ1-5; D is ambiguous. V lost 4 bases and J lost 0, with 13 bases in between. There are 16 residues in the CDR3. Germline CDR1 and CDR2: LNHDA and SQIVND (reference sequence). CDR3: CASSTGLPYSNQPQHF. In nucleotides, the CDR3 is TGTGCCAGTAGTACCGGACTTCCGTATAGCAATCAGCCCCAGCATTTT.

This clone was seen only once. The CDR3 spells CSVDRTGGGNTIYF. As DNA, the CDR3 is TGCAGCGTTGACCGGACAGGGGGAGGAAACACCATATATTTT. The rearrangement uses TRBV29-1 and TRBJ1-3; 10 bases map to TRBD1. Unmatched junction bases numbered 3, after V lost 3 bases and J lost 4 bases. The CDR3 is made up of 14 amino acids. Germline CDR1 reads SQVTM; CDR2 reads ANQGSEA. Filled out from reference TRBV29-1 and TRBJ1-3, the complete variable domain reads SAVISQKPSRDICQRGTSLTIQCQVDSQVTMMFWYRQQPGQSLTLIATANQGSEATYESGFVIDKFPISRPNLTFSTLTVSNMSPEDSSIYLCSVDRTGGGNTIYFGEGSWLTVV.

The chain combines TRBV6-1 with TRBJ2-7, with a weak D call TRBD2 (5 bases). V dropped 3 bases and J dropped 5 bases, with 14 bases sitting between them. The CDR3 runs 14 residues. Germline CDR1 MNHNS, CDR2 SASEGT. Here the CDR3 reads CASSEGRGKNEQYF. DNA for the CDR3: TGTGCCAGCAGTGAGGGTCGGGGTAAAAACGAGCAGTACTTC.

Written as DNA, the CDR3 is TGTGCCAGCAGTTATAGATCCACCGCCCCCGCAGAGACCCAGTACTTC. It is translated as CASSYRSTAPAETQYF. V is TRBV6-6 and J is TRBJ2-5; D is undetermined. The CDR3 contains 16 residues. V was cut by 3 bases and J by 4 bases, with 18 bases left in between. Germline assignment: CDR1 MNHNY and CDR2 SVGAGI (reference sequence).

The DNA for the CDR3 is TGTGCCAGCAGCTTACCGCCGGGGGGCGAGGGTGAAAAACTGTTTTTT. This translates into CASSLPPGGEGEKLFF. The chain joins TRBV7-8 to TRBJ1-4; D is possibly TRBD1 (6 bases). The V and J ends lost 2 bases and 7 bases respectively, with 17 bases between them. CDR1 SGHVS and CDR2 FQNEAQ come from the germline V gene. This CDR3 region has 16 residues.

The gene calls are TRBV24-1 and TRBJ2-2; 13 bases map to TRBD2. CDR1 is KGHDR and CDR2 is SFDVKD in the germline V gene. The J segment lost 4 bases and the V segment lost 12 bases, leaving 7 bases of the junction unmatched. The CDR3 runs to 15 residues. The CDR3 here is CASSLAGGPTGELFF. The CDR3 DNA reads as TGTGCCTCTTCACTAGCGGGGGGGCCCACCGGGGAGCTGTTTTTT.

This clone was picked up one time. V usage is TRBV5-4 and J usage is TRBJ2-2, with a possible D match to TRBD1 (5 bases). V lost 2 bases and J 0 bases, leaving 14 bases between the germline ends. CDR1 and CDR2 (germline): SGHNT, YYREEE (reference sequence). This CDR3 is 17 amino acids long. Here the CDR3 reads CASSFSPGNPNTGELFF. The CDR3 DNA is TGTGCCAGCAGCTTTAGTCCAGGGAACCCGAACACCGGGGAGCTGTTTTTT.

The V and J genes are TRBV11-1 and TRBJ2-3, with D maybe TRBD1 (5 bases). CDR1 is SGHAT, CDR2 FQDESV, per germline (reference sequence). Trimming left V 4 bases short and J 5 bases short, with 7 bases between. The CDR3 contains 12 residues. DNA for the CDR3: TGTGCCAGCAGCTCAAGGGGAGATACGCAGTATTTT. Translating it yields CASSSRGDTQYF.

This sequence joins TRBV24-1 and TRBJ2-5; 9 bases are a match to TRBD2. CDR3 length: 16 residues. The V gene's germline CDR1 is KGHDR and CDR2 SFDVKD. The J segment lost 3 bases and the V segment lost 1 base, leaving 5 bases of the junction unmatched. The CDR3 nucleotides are TGTGCCACCAGTGATTTAGGGGCTAGCGGGGAAGAGACCCAGTACTTC. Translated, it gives CATSDLGASGEETQYF.

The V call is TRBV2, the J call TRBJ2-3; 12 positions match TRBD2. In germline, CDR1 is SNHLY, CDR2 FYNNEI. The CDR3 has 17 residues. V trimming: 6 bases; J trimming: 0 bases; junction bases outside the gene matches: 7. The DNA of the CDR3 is TGTGCCAGCAGGGGAACTAGCGGGGGGCCTAGCACAGATACGCAGTATTTT. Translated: CASRGTSGGPSTDTQYF.

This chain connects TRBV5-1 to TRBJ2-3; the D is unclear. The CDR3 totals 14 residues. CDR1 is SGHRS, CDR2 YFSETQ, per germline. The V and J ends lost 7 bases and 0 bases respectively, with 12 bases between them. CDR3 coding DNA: TGCGCCAGCGGCCCGTCACAAAGCACAGATACGCAGTATTTT. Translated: CASGPSQSTDTQYF.

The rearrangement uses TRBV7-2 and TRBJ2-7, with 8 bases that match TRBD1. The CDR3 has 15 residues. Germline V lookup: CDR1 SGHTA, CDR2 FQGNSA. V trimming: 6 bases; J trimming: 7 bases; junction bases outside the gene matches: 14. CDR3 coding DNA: TGTGCCAGCAGGGAAGGGACAGGCGCATATTGGGAGCAGTACTTC. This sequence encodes CASREGTGAYWEQYF.

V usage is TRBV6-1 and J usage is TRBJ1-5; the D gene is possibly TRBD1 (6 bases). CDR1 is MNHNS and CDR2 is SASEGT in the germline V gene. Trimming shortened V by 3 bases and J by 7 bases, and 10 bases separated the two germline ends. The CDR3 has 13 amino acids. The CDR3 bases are TGTGCCAGCAGTGAGATACAGGGACAGCCCCAGCATTTT. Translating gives CASSEIQGQPQHF.

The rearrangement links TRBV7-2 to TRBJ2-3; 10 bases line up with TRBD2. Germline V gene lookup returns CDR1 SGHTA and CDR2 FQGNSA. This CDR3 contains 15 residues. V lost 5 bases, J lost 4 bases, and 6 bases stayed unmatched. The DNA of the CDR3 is TGTGCCAGCAGCACTAGCGGGGAGAGTGCAGATACGCAGTATTTT. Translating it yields CASSTSGESADTQYF.

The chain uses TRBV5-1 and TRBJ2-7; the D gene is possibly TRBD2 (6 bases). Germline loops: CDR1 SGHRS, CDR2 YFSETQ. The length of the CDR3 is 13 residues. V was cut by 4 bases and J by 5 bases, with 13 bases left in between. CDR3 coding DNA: TGCGCCAGCAGCGCGGGAAGGTTTGACGAGCAGTACTTC. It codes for CASSAGRFDEQYF. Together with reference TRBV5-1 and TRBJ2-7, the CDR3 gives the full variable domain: KAGVTQTPRYLIKTRGQQVTLSCSPISGHRSVSWYQQTPGQGLQFLFEYFSETQRNKGNFPGRFSGRQFSNSRSEMNVSTLELGDSALYLCASSAGRFDEQYFGPGTRLTVT.

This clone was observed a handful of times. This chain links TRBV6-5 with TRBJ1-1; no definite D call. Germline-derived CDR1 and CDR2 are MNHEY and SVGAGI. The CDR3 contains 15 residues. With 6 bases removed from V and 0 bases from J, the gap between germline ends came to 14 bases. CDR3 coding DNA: TGTGCCAGCAGCCCATTGGAGATTATGAACACTGAAGCTTTCTTT. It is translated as CASSPLEIMNTEAFF.

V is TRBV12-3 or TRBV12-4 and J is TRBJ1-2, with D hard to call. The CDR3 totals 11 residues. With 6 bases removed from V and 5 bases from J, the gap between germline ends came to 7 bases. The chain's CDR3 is CASSREYGYTF. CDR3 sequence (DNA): TGTGCCAGCAGCCGGGAATATGGCTACACCTTC.